This passage covers 16 T cell receptor beta chains from one sample sequenced in a study of blood T cell repertoires in COVID-19. Using immunoSEQ multiplex PCR, the repertoire was profiled, and TCRdb retains in-frame clones only, with some absent. The repertoire consists of over 250,000 clones, with approximately 88% occurring once and the leading ten covering approximately 1%. The sample comprised PBMCs or T cells enriched from blood (not recorded which). Receptors were obtained from a woman between 25 and 40 years old who had recovered from COVID-19.

The chain is built from TRBV7-3 and TRBJ1-4, with D perhaps TRBD1 (6 bases). CDR3 size: 15 residues. Trimming stripped 7 bases from V and 10 bases from J, with 22 bases between. Looked up from germline, CDR1 is SGHTA and CDR2 is FQGTGA. The CDR3 nucleotides read TGTGCCAGCACAAAGAGGCAGGGGTTTTCGGGAAAACTGTTTTTT. Residues: CASTKRQGFSGKLFF.

The V and J genes are TRBV10-3 and TRBJ2-5; TRBD2 is a possible D gene (5 bases). V lost 7 bases, J lost 0 bases, and 9 bases lay in between. CDR1 and CDR2 (germline): ENHRY, SYGVKD. The CDR3 has 13 residues. CDR3 sequence (DNA): TGTGCCATCAAGGCTAGCCACCAAGAGACCCAGTACTTC. Amino acid sequence: CAIKASHQETQYF.

The chain combines TRBV28 with TRBJ2-1; D unclear. V was clipped by 5 bases and J by 7 bases, with 27 bases between them. The CDR3 spans 18 residues. Germline V gives CDR1 MDHEN, CDR2 SYDVKM. CDR3 loop: CASSTPIVKVPNGNEQFF. DNA for the CDR3: TGTGCCAGCAGTACGCCGATAGTAAAGGTCCCGAACGGGAATGAGCAGTTCTTC.

This sequence joins TRBV28 and TRBJ1-5; 8 bases agree with TRBD1. Germline CDR1 is MDHEN and CDR2 is SYDVKM. Losses at the gene ends were 6 bases for V and 5 bases for J; bases not matched to a gene: 6. The CDR3 has 14 residues. The CDR3 sequence is CASRRMTGDQPQHF. Here the CDR3 DNA reads TGTGCCAGCAGAAGGATGACAGGGGATCAGCCCCAGCATTTT.

This chain joins TRBV7-2 and TRBJ2-1; 10 bases fit TRBD2. CDR3 length equals 13 residues. Germline assignment: CDR1 SGHTA and CDR2 FQGNSA. In nucleotides, the CDR3 is TGTGCGAGCCGTCTAGCGGGGGACAATGAGCAGTTCTTC. Protein: CASRLAGDNEQFF.

This chain joins TRBV24-1 and TRBJ1-2; D is undetermined. Germline-derived CDR1 and CDR2 are KGHDR and SFDVKD. V was clipped by 3 bases and J by 12 bases, with 13 bases between them. This CDR3 is built from 12 residues. The CDR3 protein is CATSDPSGGNTF. CDR3 coding DNA: TGTGCCACCAGTGATCCTTCGGGAGGGAACACCTTC.

CDR3 in amino acids: CASSPTGGRETQYF. The CDR3 DNA is TGTGCCAGCAGCCCGACAGGGGGAAGGGAGACCCAGTACTTC. V usage is TRBV7-9 and J usage is TRBJ2-5; 9 nucleotides match TRBD1. V lost 5 bases, J lost 5 bases, and 6 bases stayed unmatched. The CDR3 loop spans 14 amino acids. Germline assignment: CDR1 SEHNR and CDR2 FQNEAQ (reference sequence).

The CDR3 is CASSLWLAGGSYEQYF. For the CDR3, the DNA is TGTGCCAGCAGTTTATGGTTGGCAGGGGGCTCCTACGAGCAGTACTTC. The V gene is TRBV27, the J gene TRBJ2-7; 7 bases agree with TRBD1. J lost 0 bases, V lost 1 base, and 6 bases had no gene match. The V gene's germline CDR1 is MNHEY and CDR2 SMNVEV (reference sequence). This CDR3 is built from 16 residues.

V usage is TRBV9 and J usage is TRBJ1-3, with D maybe TRBD1 (5 bases). Germline V lookup: CDR1 SGDLS, CDR2 YYNGEE. The CDR3 is made up of 15 amino acids. Trimming left V 0 bases short and J 0 bases short, with 7 bases between. The CDR3 sequence is CASSVGGGSGNTIYF. DNA for the CDR3: TGTGCCAGCAGCGTAGGGGGCGGCTCTGGAAACACCATATATTTT.

The chain links TRBV7-9 to TRBJ2-3; D remains ambiguous. The CDR3 has 14 residues. The V gene lost 0 bases and the J gene lost 2 bases, with 6 bases spanning the gap. CDR1 is SEHNR and CDR2 is FQNEAQ in the germline V gene (reference sequence). CDR3: CASSLATVTDTQYF. CDR3 coding DNA: TGTGCCAGCAGCTTAGCCACAGTCACAGATACGCAGTATTTT.

The chain is built from TRBV5-6 and TRBJ2-6; D gene ambiguous. The V end was cut by 1 base, the J end by 1 base, with 6 bases between. The germline CDR1 and CDR2 sequences are SGHDT and YYEEEE. The length of the CDR3 is 15 residues. Here the CDR3 reads CASSLSYSGANVLTF. In DNA form, the CDR3 reads TGTGCCAGCAGCTTGTCTTATTCTGGGGCCAACGTCCTGACTTTC.

The genes are TRBV11-3 and TRBJ1-2; 8 bases agree with TRBD1. Germline lookup yields CDR1 SGHNT and CDR2 YENEEA. CDR3 length equals 17 residues. V was pared by 1 base and J by 0 bases, with 7 bases of the junction left unmatched. The CDR3 sequence is CASSLGTRGRPNYGYTF. CDR3 sequence (DNA): TGTGCCAGCAGCTTAGGTACCAGGGGGCGTCCTAACTATGGCTACACCTTC.

This CDR3 is CASSSGPWNEQFF. As DNA, the CDR3 is TGTGCCAGTTCTAGCGGTCCTTGGAATGAGCAGTTCTTC. The chain uses TRBV6-4 and TRBJ2-1; 7 bases match TRBD2. Germline CDR1 and CDR2: MRHNA and SNTAGT. Losses at the gene ends were 9 bases for V and 7 bases for J; bases not matched to a gene: 9. This CDR3 has 13 residues.

The chain employs TRBV28 and TRBJ1-1, with D perhaps TRBD1 (5 bases). This CDR3 has 14 amino acids. Germline V gene lookup returns CDR1 MDHEN and CDR2 SYDVKM. V was pared by 7 bases and J by 4 bases, with 16 bases between. DNA for the CDR3: TGTGCCAGCACGTTCTTCGGGGGGAGCACTGAAGCTTTCTTT. It encodes CASTFFGGSTEAFF.

This chain links TRBV28 with TRBJ2-3; 9 bases match TRBD2. The CDR3 loop spans 16 amino acids. V was pared by 4 bases and J by 4 bases, with 9 bases of the junction left unmatched. Germline-derived CDR1 and CDR2 are MDHEN and SYDVKM. CDR3 coding DNA: TGTGCCAGCAGTTCGTACCTGCGGGGGGGCGCAGATACGCAGTATTTT. Its translation is CASSSYLRGGADTQYF.

The rearrangement uses TRBV6-5 and TRBJ2-3; D is unresolved. The ends were cut back, 7 bases at V and 0 bases at J, with 14 bases in the middle. Germline-derived CDR1 and CDR2 are MNHEY and SVGAGI. The CDR3 runs to 15 residues. The CDR3 DNA reads TGTGCCAGCAACCTTCTTGGCGGTAGCACAGATACGCAGTATTTT. Protein: CASNLLGGSTDTQYF.